Each of the 19 T cell receptor beta chains below was sequenced from the same sample in a study of cytomegalovirus exposure and HLA in healthy donors. The PCR was carried out with 60 Vbeta primers and 13 Jbeta primers. Produced via immunoSEQ multiplex PCR; TCRdb's table is partial and in-frame only. The table shows about 190,000 clones, with 75% to 85% occurring only once. What was sequenced was PBMCs. These receptors all come from a woman aged 18 to 35 in good health and CMV-seronegative.

Concerning this clone itself: Other DNA variants within this sample encode the same CDR3. This chain uses TRBV28 with TRBJ2-7; a weak D match, TRBD2 (5 bases). V was cut by 1 base and J by 4 bases, with 5 bases left in between. From germline, CDR1 is MDHEN and CDR2 SYDVKM. The CDR3 loop spans 12 amino acids. This CDR3 reads CASSLSGYEQYF. CDR3 in DNA: TGTGCCAGCAGTTTATCGGGGTACGAGCAGTACTTC.

The J gene is TRBJ2-3, the V gene TRBV19; 12 nucleotides match TRBD1. Germline CDR1 and CDR2: LNHDA and SQIVND (reference sequence). CDR3 length: 15 residues. The ends lost 3 bases at V and 8 bases at J; junction bases unmatched: 6. The CDR3 spells CASSIEGQGAGTQYF. The CDR3 nucleotides are TGTGCCAGTAGTATTGAGGGACAGGGGGCTGGTACGCAGTATTTT.

This sequence joins TRBV5-1 and TRBJ2-1, with TRBD2 matching 11 bases. V was pared by 4 bases and J by 5 bases, with 5 bases of the junction left unmatched. The CDR3 has 15 amino acids. Germline lookup yields CDR1 SGHRS and CDR2 YFSETQ. In DNA, the CDR3 is TGCGCCAGCAGCATTACTAGCGGGGGCCACAATGAGCAGTTCTTC. Amino acid sequence: CASSITSGGHNEQFF.

The chain combines TRBV7-8 with TRBJ2-3; D not resolved. This CDR3 has 14 amino acids. Trimming removed 5 bases at V and 4 bases at J, with 13 bases between. Germline CDR1 SGHVS, CDR2 FQNEAQ. CDR3 nucleotide sequence: TGTGCCAGCAGCCCCCATGCGGTGGCAGATACGCAGTATTTT. It encodes CASSPHAVADTQYF.

The chain combines TRBV4-1 with TRBJ2-7; 7 bases map to TRBD1. Unmatched junction bases numbered 2, after V lost 0 bases and J lost 0 bases. CDR3 length: 15 amino acids. Germline V gene data show CDR1 as MGHRA and CDR2 as YSYEKL. The CDR3 coding sequence is TGCGCCAGCAGCCAAGAGGGACAGAACTCCTACGAGCAGTACTTC. Its protein product is CASSQEGQNSYEQYF.

The chain has TRBV9 and TRBJ2-3; the match to TRBD1 covers 7 bases. This CDR3 comprises 15 residues. Germline-derived CDR1 and CDR2 are SGDLS and YYNGEE. V trimming: 4 bases; J trimming: 3 bases; junction bases outside the gene matches: 8. The CDR3 reads CASSPPQTGTDTQYF. CDR3 nucleotide sequence: TGTGCCAGCAGCCCACCACAGACAGGGACAGATACGCAGTATTTT.

The chain has TRBV28 and TRBJ1-5; no firm D call. V lost 2 bases and J 7 bases, leaving 15 bases between the germline ends. Looked up from germline, CDR1 is MDHEN and CDR2 is SYDVKM. This CDR3 is 15 amino acids long. The CDR3 DNA follows: TGTGCCAGCAGTTTAAGCAGGATCGTAATCCAGCCCCAGCATTTT. Translated, it gives CASSLSRIVIQPQHF.

A remark on this clone: This sample also contains other DNA sequences that code for the same CDR3. The chain uses TRBV5-4 and TRBJ2-2; 14 bases are shared with TRBD2. CDR1 is SGHNT, CDR2 YYREEE, per germline (reference sequence). The length of the CDR3 is 17 residues. After removal of 2 bases from V and 2 bases from J, the junction contained 2 bases not matched to a gene. The CDR3 nucleotides are TGTGCCAGCAGCTTAGGACTAGCGGGGGGAAACACCGGGGAGCTGTTTTTT. Translation: CASSLGLAGGNTGELFF.

The V and J genes are TRBV4-2 and TRBJ2-1; 8 bases agree with TRBD2. Germline V lookup: CDR1 LGHNA, CDR2 YNFKEQ. This CDR3 contains 16 residues. V trimming: 3 bases; J trimming: 1 base; junction bases outside the gene matches: 5. CDR3 region: CASSQAGTSSYNEQFF. In DNA form, the CDR3 reads TGTGCCAGCAGCCAGGCCGGGACTAGTTCCTACAATGAGCAGTTCTTC.

This clone was picked up one time. This chain connects TRBV6-1 to TRBJ2-7, with D possibly TRBD1 on 6 matching bases. The CDR3 runs 14 residues. Trimming removed 6 bases from V and 0 bases from J, with 12 bases in between. CDR1 and CDR2 from the germline V gene are MNHNS and SASEGT. The CDR3 DNA is TGTGCCAGCAGCGAACCGGGACACTCCTACGAGCAGTACTTC. Its protein product is CASSEPGHSYEQYF.

V is TRBV6-1 and J is TRBJ2-5; the D gene is possibly TRBD2 (5 bases). The CDR3 is 14 amino acids. V was clipped by 0 bases and J by 5 bases, with 10 bases between them. Germline loops: CDR1 MNHNS, CDR2 SASEGT. CDR3 DNA sequence: TGTGCCAGCAGTGAAGCGGCGGGCCGTGAGACCCAGTACTTC. Translating it yields CASSEAAGRETQYF.

Only a few counts were recorded for this clone. The chain uses TRBV7-8 and TRBJ2-5; weak D call: TRBD2 (7 bases). Germline-derived CDR1 and CDR2 are SGHVS and FQNEAQ. Trimming shortened V by 4 bases and J by 2 bases, and 14 bases separated the two germline ends. This CDR3 is built from 15 residues. The CDR3 loop is CASSSGGGPQETQYF. The CDR3 region has the DNA TGTGCCAGCAGCTCTGGGGGGGGCCCACAAGAGACCCAGTACTTC.

This chain connects TRBV10-3 to TRBJ2-7; TRBD2 matches 8 bases. Germline CDR1 reads ENHRY; CDR2 reads SYGVKD. The V gene end was trimmed by 10 bases and the J gene end by 2 bases; junction bases not matched to a gene: 7. This CDR3 spans 13 amino acids. The CDR3 loop is CATGRGVPYEQYF. The CDR3 DNA reads as TGTGCCACCGGGCGGGGGGTTCCCTACGAGCAGTACTTC.

The chain uses TRBV6-1 and TRBJ1-5; TRBD1 aligns across 7 bases. CDR3 length: 13 residues. V shed 7 bases, J shed 7 bases, and the junction held 7 bases outside the gene matches. CDR1 is MNHNS, CDR2 SASEGT, per germline. The CDR3 nucleotides are TGTGCCAGCACCCCGACAGGGAGACAGCCCCAGCATTTT. Its translation: CASTPTGRQPQHF.

The chain combines TRBV27 with TRBJ2-2; 7 nucleotides agree with TRBD2. After removal of 6 bases from V and 5 bases from J, the junction contained 15 bases not matched to a gene. This CDR3 comprises 17 residues. Germline V lookup: CDR1 MNHEY, CDR2 SMNVEV (reference sequence). The CDR3 loop reads CASRAWGGGSVTGELFF. The CDR3 nucleotides are TGTGCCAGCAGGGCTTGGGGGGGTGGTTCAGTGACCGGGGAGCTGTTTTTT.

The chain recombines TRBV7-2 with TRBJ2-5; 11 bases align to TRBD2. Germline lookup yields CDR1 SGHTA and CDR2 FQGNSA. The CDR3 length is 16 residues. The V segment lost 5 bases and the J segment 1 base; nucleotides outside the gene matches: 6. The CDR3 sequence is CASSVLLAGAQETQYF. The CDR3 DNA follows: TGTGCCAGCAGCGTATTACTAGCGGGGGCCCAAGAGACCCAGTACTTC.

This chain links TRBV18 with TRBJ2-1, with TRBD2 matching over 9 bases. CDR1 is KGHSH, CDR2 LQKENI, per germline. The ends lost 6 bases at V and 4 bases at J; junction bases unmatched: 7. CDR3 length equals 15 residues. The DNA for the CDR3 is TGTGCCAGCTCGCCCTCGACTAGCGGATACAATGAGCAGTTCTTC. Translated: CASSPSTSGYNEQFF.

The gene calls are TRBV27 and TRBJ2-7; 8 bases are a match to TRBD2. J lost 3 bases, V lost 2 bases, and 15 bases had no gene match. Germline V gene data show CDR1 as MNHEY and CDR2 as SMNVEV (reference sequence). The length of the CDR3 is 18 residues. CDR3 nucleotide sequence: TGTGCCAGCAGTTTAAATGGTCCGGTTGCGGGAGGAAACTACGAGCAGTACTTC. It yields the protein CASSLNGPVAGGNYEQYF.

The chain has TRBV18 and TRBJ2-7; 10 bases are shared with TRBD1. This CDR3 is 15 amino acids long. Germline V gene sequence: CDR1 KGHSH, CDR2 LQKENI. V lost 5 bases and J lost 6; bases outside the gene matches: 10. For the CDR3, the DNA is TGTGCCAGCTCAGGCCAGGGGGACAGGGGTCGCGAGCAGTACTTC. It yields the protein CASSGQGDRGREQYF.